This is a list of T cell receptor beta chains from one sample in a study of OX40 agonist ivuxolimab in advanced cancers. The protocol was immunoSEQ multiplex PCR, while the TCRdb copy is restricted to in-frame clones and leaves out a portion. The sample carries roughly 120,000 clones, 89% recorded once. The source material was CD4+ or CD8+ T cells sorted from blood, sampled in a trial of the OX40 agonist ivuxolimab. These receptors all stem from an adult with an advanced solid tumor such as melanoma, head and neck, liver or kidney cancer. CDR3s include the opening cysteine and the closing phenylalanine or tryptophan. Fields, in order: clone size, D gene, J gene, V gene, CDR3 protein, CDR3 DNA. D genes are given only for firm matches. Clone size is given for some rows only: seen once, a few or many times, or a class if the clone is expanded.

size: NA
D: NA
J: TRBJ1-2
V: TRBV19
CDR3: CATQGREVGGYTF
DNA: TGTGCCACCCAAGGCAGGGAGGTGGGAGGCTACACCTTC

size: NA
D: TRBD2
J: TRBJ2-7
V: TRBV19
CDR3: CASRGEGRYEQYF
DNA: TGTGCCAGTAGGGGGGAGGGGCGCTACGAGCAGTACTTC

size: NA
D: NA
J: TRBJ2-1
V: TRBV21-1
CDR3: CASSNGGDRYNEQFF
DNA: TGTGCCAGCAGCAACGGGGGGGATCGTTACAATGAGCAGTTCTTC

size: NA
D: TRBD2
J: TRBJ2-7
V: TRBV28
CDR3: CASSPAGTSGADYEQYF
DNA: TGTGCCAGCAGTCCTGCCGGGACTAGCGGGGCGGACTACGAGCAGTACTTC

size: NA
D: TRBD1
J: TRBJ1-1
V: TRBV7-9
CDR3: CASSPPGQANTEAFF
DNA: TGTGCCAGCAGCCCCCCGGGACAGGCGAACACTGAAGCTTTCTTT

size: NA
D: NA
J: TRBJ1-5
V: TRBV2
CDR3: CASTQAYSNQPQHF
DNA: TGTGCCAGTACACAGGCTTATAGCAATCAGCCCCAGCATTTT

size: NA
D: NA
J: TRBJ1-1
V: TRBV6-5
CDR3: CASSYSGEAFF
DNA: TGTGCCAGCAGTTACTCAGGTGAAGCTTTCTTT

size: NA
D: NA
J: TRBJ2-5
V: TRBV7-8
CDR3: CASSSRDGETQYF
DNA: TGTGCCAGCAGCTCAAGGGACGGGGAGACCCAGTACTTC

size: NA
D: NA
J: TRBJ2-3
V: TRBV4-3
CDR3: CASSQDRFSDTQYF
DNA: TGCGCCAGCAGCCAAGATCGCTTTTCAGATACGCAGTATTTT

size: NA
D: NA
J: TRBJ1-5
V: TRBV4-2
CDR3: CASSRGLGDQPQHF
DNA: TGTGCCAGCAGCCGCGGGTTAGGCGATCAGCCCCAGCATTTT

size: NA
D: NA
J: TRBJ1-4
V: TRBV5-8
CDR3: CASSLMAEEKLFF
DNA: TGTGCCAGCAGCTTGATGGCGGAGGAAAAACTGTTTTTT

size: once
D: TRBD1
J: TRBJ2-3
V: TRBV11-3
CDR3: CASSPQGVVTDTQYF
DNA: TGTGCCAGCAGCCCACAGGGGGTCGTCACAGATACGCAGTATTTT

size: NA
D: NA
J: TRBJ1-2
V: TRBV7-9
CDR3: CASRSPGQLNYGYTF
DNA: TGTGCCAGCAGGTCCCCCGGACAGCTAAACTATGGCTACACCTTC

size: NA
D: TRBD2
J: TRBJ2-5
V: TRBV5-1
CDR3: CASSHQGLQETQYF
DNA: TGCGCCAGCAGCCATCAGGGACTACAAGAGACCCAGTACTTC

size: few
D: TRBD1
J: TRBJ1-3
V: TRBV30
CDR3: CAWRVTGPGNTIYF
DNA: TGTGCCTGGAGGGTGACAGGGCCTGGAAACACCATATATTTT

size: NA
D: NA
J: TRBJ2-1
V: TRBV7-9
CDR3: CASSMPGSPYNEQFF
DNA: TGTGCCAGCAGCATGCCTGGGAGTCCCTACAATGAGCAGTTCTTC

size: NA
D: TRBD1
J: TRBJ1-5
V: TRBV19
CDR3: CASSKNRPGQGVNQPQHF
DNA: TGTGCCAGTAGTAAAAACCGACCGGGACAGGGCGTAAATCAGCCCCAGCATTTT

size: NA
D: TRBD2
J: TRBJ2-1
V: TRBV30
CDR3: CAWRTSGSRGEQFF
DNA: TGTGCCTGGAGGACTAGCGGGAGTCGGGGTGAGCAGTTCTTC

size: NA
D: TRBD1
J: TRBJ2-7
V: TRBV6-5
CDR3: CASSSPTGGYEQYF
DNA: TGTGCCAGCAGTTCGCCGACAGGGGGCTACGAGCAGTACTTC

size: once
D: TRBD2
J: TRBJ2-1
V: TRBV27
CDR3: CASSLRGLELSSYNEQFF
DNA: TGTGCCAGCAGCCTACGGGGACTAGAACTCAGCTCCTACAATGAGCAGTTCTTC

size: NA
D: NA
J: TRBJ1-1
V: TRBV19
CDR3: CASSLYVTEEAFF
DNA: TGTGCCAGTAGTTTATACGTCACAGAAGAAGCTTTCTTT

size: once
D: NA
J: TRBJ2-3
V: TRBV5-4
CDR3: CASSLGGSLSTDTQYF
DNA: TGTGCCAGCAGCTTAGGGGGGAGTCTTAGCACAGATACGCAGTATTTT

size: NA
D: NA
J: TRBJ1-1
V: TRBV18
CDR3: CASSPQEGGTEAFF
DNA: TGTGCCAGCTCACCACAGGAAGGGGGCACTGAAGCTTTCTTT

size: NA
D: NA
J: TRBJ2-2
V: TRBV4-3
CDR3: CASSQEWGDSDTGELFF
DNA: TGCGCCAGCAGCCAAGAGTGGGGGGACAGCGACACCGGGGAGCTGTTTTTT

size: NA
D: NA
J: TRBJ2-7
V: TRBV7-2
CDR3: CASSLKSGSQVPYEQYF
DNA: TGTGCCAGCAGCTTAAAATCCGGGTCACAGGTTCCTTACGAGCAGTACTTC

size: NA
D: NA
J: TRBJ1-3
V: TRBV7-2
CDR3: CASSRDTYQGPRGNTIYF
DNA: TGTGCCAGCAGCCGCGACACCTATCAGGGGCCCCGTGGGAACACCATATATTTT

size: NA
D: NA
J: TRBJ2-3
V: TRBV6-6
CDR3: CASRKGQLTDTQYF
DNA: TGTGCCAGCAGGAAAGGACAGCTCACAGATACGCAGTATTTT

size: NA
D: NA
J: TRBJ2-5
V: TRBV5-8
CDR3: CASVRTWETQYF
DNA: TGTGCCAGCGTCCGGACTTGGGAGACCCAGTACTTC

size: NA
D: NA
J: TRBJ1-5
V: TRBV30
CDR3: CAWRGAGGGYSNQPQHF
DNA: TGTGCCTGGCGGGGGGCAGGCGGGGGCTATAGCAATCAGCCCCAGCATTTT